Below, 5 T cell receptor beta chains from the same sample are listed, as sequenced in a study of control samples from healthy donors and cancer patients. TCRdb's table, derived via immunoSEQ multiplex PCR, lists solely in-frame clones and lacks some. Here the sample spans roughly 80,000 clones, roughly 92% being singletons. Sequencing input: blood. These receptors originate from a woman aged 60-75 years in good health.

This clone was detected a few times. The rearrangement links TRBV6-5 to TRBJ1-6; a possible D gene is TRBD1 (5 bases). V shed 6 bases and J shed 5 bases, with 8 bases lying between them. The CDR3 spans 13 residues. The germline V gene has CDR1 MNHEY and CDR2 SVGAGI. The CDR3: CASRRGDNSPLHF. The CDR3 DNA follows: TGTGCCAGCAGGCGGGGGGATAATTCACCCCTCCACTTT.

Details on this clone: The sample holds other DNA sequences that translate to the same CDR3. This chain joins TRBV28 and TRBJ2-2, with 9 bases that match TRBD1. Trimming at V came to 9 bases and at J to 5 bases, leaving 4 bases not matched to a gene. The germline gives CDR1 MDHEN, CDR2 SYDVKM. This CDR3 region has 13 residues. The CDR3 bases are TGTGCCAGTAAGACAGGGGGGACCGGGGAGCTGTTTTTT. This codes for CASKTGGTGELFF.

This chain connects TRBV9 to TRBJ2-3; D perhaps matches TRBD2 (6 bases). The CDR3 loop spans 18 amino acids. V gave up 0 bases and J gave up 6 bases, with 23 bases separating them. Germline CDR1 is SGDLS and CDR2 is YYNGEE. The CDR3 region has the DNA TGTGCCAGCAGCGTAGAGGGCCCCGGGACTTCTCCTAGGGATACGCAGTATTTT. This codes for CASSVEGPGTSPRDTQYF.

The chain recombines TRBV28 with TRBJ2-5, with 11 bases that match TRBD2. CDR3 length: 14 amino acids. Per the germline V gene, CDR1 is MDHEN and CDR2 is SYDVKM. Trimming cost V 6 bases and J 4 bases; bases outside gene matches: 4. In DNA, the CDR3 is TGTGCCAGCAGCCTAACTAGCGGGAGAGAGACCCAGTACTTC. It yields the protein CASSLTSGRETQYF.

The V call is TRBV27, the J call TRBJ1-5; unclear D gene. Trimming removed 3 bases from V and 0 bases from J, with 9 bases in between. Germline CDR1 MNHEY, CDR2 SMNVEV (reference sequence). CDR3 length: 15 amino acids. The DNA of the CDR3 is TGTGCCAGCAGTTTGGAAGGGTATAGCAATCAGCCCCAGCATTTT. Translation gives CASSLEGYSNQPQHF.